The 4 T cell receptor beta chains in this list originate from one sample, sequenced in a study of blood T cells in healthy people across ages (dated by TCRdb to between 2014 and 2016). Libraries were made using 5' RACE. This sample was sequenced with an Illumina HiSeq 2500. A second roughly 6 to 12 cycle PCR used a sample-barcoded 5' primer and a J-beta primer mix. TCRdb reran the public reads through fastp at Q25 and MiXCR, keeping productive beta chains. A single entry per CDR3 protein holds the most common genes and DNA from its merged rows. The sample table contains hundreds of thousands of distinct CDR3 sequences; only one count was recorded for around 52% of them. The top ten hold around an eighth of the sample. Material: blood. These receptors were taken from a woman older than 75 in good health.

This clonotype has just one count. One end of the junction does not line up with germline, which may come from a read error. The chain is built from TRBV2 and TRBJ1-5; D unresolved. The CDR3 is 11 amino acids. Germline V gene lookup returns CDR1 SNHLY and CDR2 FYNNEI. CDR3: CASSEDTRRHF. The CDR3, as DNA: TGTGCCAGTAGTGAAGATACCCGTCGGCATTTT.

The chain has TRBV2 and TRBJ2-7, with 8 bases that match TRBD1. Germline V gene data show CDR1 as SNHLY and CDR2 as FYNNEI. This CDR3 is 14 amino acids long. The trim removed 7 bases at V and 2 bases at J, leaving 7 bases unmatched. The CDR3 here is CASNLRQGPYEQYF. DNA for the CDR3: TGTGCCAGCAATCTCCGACAGGGGCCCTACGAGCAGTACTTC.

The chain employs TRBV30 and TRBJ1-2; D is unclear. Germline loops: CDR1 GTSNPN, CDR2 SVGIG (reference sequence). V lost 2 bases to trimming and J lost 8 bases, with 9 bases between them. This CDR3 is 11 amino acids long. This CDR3 is CAWSWEGGYTF. The CDR3 DNA is TGTGCCTGGAGTTGGGAAGGGGGCTACACCTTC.

The chain is built from TRBV20-1 and TRBJ1-2; tentatively, D is TRBD1 (6 bases). CDR1 and CDR2 from the germline V gene are DFQATT and SNEGSKA (reference sequence). V was clipped by 5 bases and J by 6 bases, with 13 bases between them. The CDR3 covers 12 residues. The CDR3 DNA is TGCAGTGCTCCCAGGGGATTGGATGGCTACACCTTC. Its protein product is CSAPRGLDGYTF.